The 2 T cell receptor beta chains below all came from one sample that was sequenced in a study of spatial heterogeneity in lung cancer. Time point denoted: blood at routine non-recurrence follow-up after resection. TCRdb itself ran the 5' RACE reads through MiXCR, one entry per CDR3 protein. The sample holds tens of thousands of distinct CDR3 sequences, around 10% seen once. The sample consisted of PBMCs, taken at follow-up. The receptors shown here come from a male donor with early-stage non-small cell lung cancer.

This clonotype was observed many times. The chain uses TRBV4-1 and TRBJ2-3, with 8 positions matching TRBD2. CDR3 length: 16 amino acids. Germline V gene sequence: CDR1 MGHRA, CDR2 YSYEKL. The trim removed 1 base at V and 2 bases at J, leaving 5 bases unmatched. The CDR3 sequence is CASSQAGSGNTDTQYF. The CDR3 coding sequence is TGCGCCAGCAGCCAAGCTGGTAGCGGGAACACAGATACGCAGTATTTT.

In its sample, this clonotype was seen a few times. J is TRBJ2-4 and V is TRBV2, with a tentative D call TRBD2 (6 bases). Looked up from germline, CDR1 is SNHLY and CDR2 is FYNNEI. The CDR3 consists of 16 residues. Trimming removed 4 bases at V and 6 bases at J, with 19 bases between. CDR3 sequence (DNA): TGTGCCAGCAGTGGCCGCGGGGAGGTGGGGGGAAACATTCAGTACTTC. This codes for CASSGRGEVGGNIQYF.